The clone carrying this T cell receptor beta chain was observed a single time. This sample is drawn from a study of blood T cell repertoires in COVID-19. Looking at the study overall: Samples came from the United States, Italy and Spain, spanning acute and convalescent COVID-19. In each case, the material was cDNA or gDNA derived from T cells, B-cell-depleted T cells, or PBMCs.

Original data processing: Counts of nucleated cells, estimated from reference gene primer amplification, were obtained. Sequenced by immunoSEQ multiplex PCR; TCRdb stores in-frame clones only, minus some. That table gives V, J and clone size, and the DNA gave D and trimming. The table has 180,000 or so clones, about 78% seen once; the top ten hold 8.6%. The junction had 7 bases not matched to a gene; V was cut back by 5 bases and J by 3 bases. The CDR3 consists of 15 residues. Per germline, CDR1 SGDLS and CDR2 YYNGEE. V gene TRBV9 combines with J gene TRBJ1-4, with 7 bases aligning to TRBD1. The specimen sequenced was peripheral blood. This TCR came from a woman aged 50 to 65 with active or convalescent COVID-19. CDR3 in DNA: TGTGCCAGCAGTGCAGGGGGTGGGGCTAATGAAAAACTGTTTTTT. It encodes CASSAGGGANEKLFF.